The 10 T cell receptor beta chains below come from one sample, sequenced in a study of T cell responses to AZD1222 COVID-19 vaccine. The assay was immunoSEQ multiplex PCR, and TCRdb's table has in-frame clones only and misses some. The sample has about 140,000 clones, around nine tenths seen once. The sequences come from peripheral blood, collected on day 0 of AZD1222 vaccination. These receptors were obtained from an adult in good health.

CDR3 bases: TGTGCCTGGAGTATCCGACAGACCAACTATGGCTACACCTTC. Amino acids: CAWSIRQTNYGYTF. The chain combines TRBV30 with TRBJ1-2, with D possibly being TRBD1 (5 bases). The CDR3 contains 14 residues. V shed 2 bases and J shed 2 bases, with 12 bases lying between them. Germline assignment: CDR1 GTSNPN and CDR2 SVGIG (reference sequence).

The chain combines TRBV5-6 with TRBJ2-1; 12 bases line up with TRBD2. J was trimmed by 9 bases and V by 5 bases; bases with no gene match: 6. Germline CDR1 reads SGHDT; CDR2 reads YYEEEE. This CDR3 contains 14 residues. The CDR3 sequence is CASSLAGGVGEQFF. The CDR3 bases are TGTGCCAGCAGTCTAGCGGGAGGGGTAGGTGAGCAGTTCTTC.

This chain joins TRBV10-3 and TRBJ1-2, with 9 bases identical to TRBD1. CDR3 length: 14 amino acids. The V gene end was trimmed by 7 bases and the J gene end by 3 bases; junction bases not matched to a gene: 6. Germline CDR1 reads ENHRY; CDR2 reads SYGVKD. The CDR3 nucleotides are TGTGCCATCACCGAAGACAGGGGGGACTATGGCTACACCTTC. It encodes CAITEDRGDYGYTF.

CDR3 nucleotide sequence: TGTGCCAGCAGCCTCAGTGGGGTCTATTCCTACAATGAGCAGTTCTTC. This translates into CASSLSGVYSYNEQFF. V is TRBV3-1 (or the pseudogene TRBV3-2) and J is TRBJ2-1, with D unresolved. Germline assignment: CDR1 LGHDT and CDR2 YNNKEL (reference sequence). CDR3 size: 16 residues. Trimming pared 4 bases from V and 1 base from J, leaving 14 bases between.

This clone was recorded a few times. V is TRBV7-9 and J is TRBJ1-1; 7 bases are a match to TRBD1. This CDR3 region has 15 residues. CDR1 and CDR2 from the germline V gene are SEHNR and FQNEAQ (reference sequence). The junction had 12 bases not matched to a gene; V was cut back by 7 bases and J by 4 bases. The CDR3 DNA reads TGTGCCAGCACCGACCCCAGACAGGGCAGCACTGAAGCTTTCTTT. This gives the protein CASTDPRQGSTEAFF.

The chain couples TRBV6-1 to TRBJ1-1; weak D call: TRBD1 (5 bases). CDR3 length: 18 residues. Germline CDR1 MNHNS, CDR2 SASEGT. Trimming cost V 1 base and J 0 bases, with 18 bases left between them. The DNA for the CDR3 is TGTGCCAGCAGTGAAGGTGGGGCAGTCGATCGAATGAACACTGAAGCTTTCTTT. It is translated as CASSEGGAVDRMNTEAFF.

This sequence joins TRBV19 and TRBJ2-7; D not resolved. Germline V gives CDR1 LNHDA, CDR2 SQIVND (reference sequence). V dropped 3 bases and J dropped 4 bases, with 7 bases sitting between them. This CDR3 is built from 12 residues. The DNA of the CDR3 is TGTGCCAGTAGTATGTCAGGTTACGAGCAGTACTTC. It specifies CASSMSGYEQYF.

The chain is built from TRBV20-1 and TRBJ1-2; D is uncertain. This CDR3 contains 10 residues. The germline CDR1 and CDR2 sequences are DFQATT and SNEGSKA (reference sequence). V lost 6 bases, J lost 5 bases, and 7 bases lay in between. Here the CDR3 DNA reads TGCAGTGCCCCTGATTATGGCTACACCTTC. Translating gives CSAPDYGYTF.

This clone appeared a few times. V gene TRBV19 combines with J gene TRBJ2-6, with D hard to call. The germline CDR1 and CDR2 sequences are LNHDA and SQIVND (reference sequence). The CDR3 length is 15 residues. Trimming left V 3 bases short and J 1 base short, with 7 bases between. This CDR3 reads CASSIRTSGANVLTF. In DNA form, the CDR3 reads TGTGCCAGTAGTATTAGGACGTCTGGGGCCAACGTCCTGACTTTC.

This chain links TRBV28 with TRBJ2-7; D ambiguous. Per the germline V gene, CDR1 is MDHEN and CDR2 is SYDVKM. The germline V and J ends were trimmed by 6 bases and 6 bases, with 18 bases remaining between them. CDR3 length: 14 amino acids. The CDR3, as DNA: TGTGCCAGCAGCCGAGGCACAGAGTCGGGCGAGCAGTACTTC. Amino acids: CASSRGTESGEQYF.